This passage covers 25 T cell receptor beta chains from one sample sequenced in a study of blood T cell repertoires in COVID-19. The table came from immunoSEQ multiplex PCR; TCRdb's copy has only in-frame clones and leaves some out. Of 55,000 to 85,000 clones listed, around 86% are singletons. Material for sequencing was peripheral blood. Receptor source: a woman aged 18-29 years with acute or convalescent COVID-19.

The chain is built from TRBV5-4 and TRBJ2-2, with TRBD2 matching over 7 bases. Germline V CDR1 and CDR2: SGHNT, YYREEE (reference sequence). V lost 4 bases and J lost 1; bases outside the gene matches: 7. The CDR3 is 16 residues long. The CDR3 region has the DNA TGTGCCAGCAGCCTTTTCGGGGAGGGGAACACCGGGGAGCTGTTTTTT. The encoded protein is CASSLFGEGNTGELFF.

The chain uses TRBV30 and TRBJ2-7, with D possibly TRBD1 on 6 matching bases. The CDR3 has 14 residues. V was trimmed by 0 bases and J by 2 bases, leaving 11 bases between them. Per the germline V gene, CDR1 is GTSNPN and CDR2 is SVGIG (reference sequence). The CDR3 DNA follows: TGTGCCTGGAGTGTTGGATACAGGGCCTACGAGCAGTACTTC. Translated, it gives CAWSVGYRAYEQYF.

V gene TRBV19 combines with J gene TRBJ1-3; 7 bases are a match to TRBD1. Germline-derived CDR1 and CDR2 are LNHDA and SQIVND (reference sequence). Germline trimming cut 9 bases from V and 0 bases from J; bases unmatched to any gene: 11. The CDR3 totals 16 residues. CDR3 sequence (DNA): TGTGCCAGCCGACGGCTGGGACAGCGCTCTGGAAACACCATATATTTT. Translating gives CASRRLGQRSGNTIYF.

This sequence joins TRBV7-2 and TRBJ1-6, with TRBD1 identical over 7 bases. CDR3 length: 16 amino acids. Germline V CDR1 and CDR2: SGHTA, FQGNSA. Trimming took 5 bases from V and 9 from J; bases not matched to a gene: 13. CDR3 region: CASSITRGTDSSPLHF. DNA for the CDR3: TGTGCCAGCAGCATCACCCGCGGGACAGACAGTTCACCCCTCCACTTT.

The J gene is TRBJ1-5, the V gene TRBV6-5; 7 nucleotides align to TRBD1. Germline V lookup: CDR1 MNHEY, CDR2 SVGAGI. This CDR3 region has 15 residues. V lost 0 bases and J lost 2; bases outside the gene matches: 1. CDR3 DNA: TGTGCCAGCAGTTACTCGGGACAGCGCAATCAGCCCCAGCATTTT. The encoded protein is CASSYSGQRNQPQHF.

This chain's CDR3 is CASSIAETGDGYTF. Written as DNA, the CDR3 is TGTGCCAGCAGTATTGCCGAGACAGGGGATGGCTACACCTTC. This rearrangement joins TRBV28 to TRBJ1-2, with TRBD1 matching 8 bases. Looked up from germline, CDR1 is MDHEN and CDR2 is SYDVKM. V lost 5 bases, J lost 6 bases, and 8 bases stayed unmatched. This CDR3 has 14 amino acids.

This chain uses TRBV18 with TRBJ2-2, with 14 positions matching TRBD2. The ends lost 3 bases at V and 5 bases at J; junction bases unmatched: 5. The CDR3 length is 17 residues. CDR1 is KGHSH, CDR2 LQKENI, per germline. The CDR3 here is CASSPGTSGSGTGELFF. CDR3 in DNA: TGTGCCAGCTCACCCGGGACTAGCGGGAGCGGAACCGGGGAGCTGTTTTTT.

This clone was counted once. The chain links TRBV5-6 to TRBJ2-2, with D unresolved. Trimming pared 2 bases from V and 5 bases from J, leaving 7 bases between. Looked up from germline, CDR1 is SGHDT and CDR2 is YYEEEE. The CDR3 is 13 residues long. In DNA form, the CDR3 reads TGTGCCAGCAGCTTCTTTAGTACCGGGGAGCTGTTTTTT. It specifies CASSFFSTGELFF.

V usage is TRBV27 and J usage is TRBJ2-1, with 10 bases lining up with TRBD2. Germline V gene data show CDR1 as MNHEY and CDR2 as SMNVEV (reference sequence). V lost 6 bases, J lost 4 bases, and 9 bases stayed unmatched. This CDR3 is 16 amino acids long. The CDR3 nucleotides are TGTGCCAGCAGAGGGACTAGCGCCCGCGCTTACAATGAGCAGTTCTTC. It encodes CASRGTSARAYNEQFF.

The rearrangement uses TRBV13 and TRBJ1-3; D perhaps matches TRBD1 (6 bases). The germline V gene encodes CDR1 PRHDT and CDR2 FYEKMQ (reference sequence). V shed 0 bases and J shed 4 bases, with 13 bases lying between them. The CDR3 consists of 16 residues. DNA of the CDR3: TGTGCCAGCAGCTTAGGGGCAGGACAGCCAGGAAACACCATATATTTT. Translated: CASSLGAGQPGNTIYF. The full variable domain, its missing parts supplied by reference TRBV13 and TRBJ1-3, is AAGVIQSPRHLIKEKRETATLKCYPIPRHDTVYWYQQGPGQDPQFLISFYEKMQSDKGSIPDRFSAQQFSDYHSELNMSSLELGDSALYFCASSLGAGQPGNTIYFGEGSWLTVV.

This clone is a singleton in its sample. The gene calls are TRBV7-8 and TRBJ2-7, with unresolved D. Germline CDR1 SGHVS, CDR2 FQNEAQ. The CDR3 is 14 amino acids. Trimming cost V 5 bases and J 2 bases, with 13 bases left between them. CDR3 protein: CASSPTVLTYEQYF. The CDR3 region has the DNA TGTGCCAGCAGCCCGACTGTTCTTACCTACGAGCAGTACTTC.

The CDR3 sequence is CSAWAGEQFF. DNA of the CDR3: TGCAGTGCTTGGGCCGGTGAGCAGTTCTTC. The rearrangement uses TRBV20-1 and TRBJ2-1; no reliable D call. The CDR3 has 10 residues. The V gene's germline CDR1 is DFQATT and CDR2 SNEGSKA (reference sequence). Trimming left V 5 bases short and J 9 bases short, with 8 bases between.

The CDR3 DNA reads as TGTGCCAGCAGTTTGGTCAGGGGCCACGAGCAGTACTTC. As protein: CASSLVRGHEQYF. V is TRBV28 and J is TRBJ2-7; possibly TRBD1 for D (6 bases). CDR1 is MDHEN, CDR2 SYDVKM, per germline. The CDR3 extends over 13 amino acids. V lost 3 bases to trimming and J lost 5 bases, with 11 bases between them.

The chain recombines TRBV29-1 with TRBJ2-3, with 13 bases that match TRBD2. The CDR3 length is 13 residues. V shed 5 bases and J 7 bases; nucleotides not matched to a gene: 3. Germline CDR1 is SQVTM and CDR2 is ANQGSEA. The CDR3 loop is CSVSGTSGNTQYF. The CDR3 coding sequence is TGCAGCGTTTCCGGGACTAGCGGGAATACGCAGTATTTT.

This clone is medium-sized in the sample. Within the sample, other DNA sequences also encode this same CDR3. The chain carries TRBV28 and TRBJ1-1; 9 bases are shared with TRBD1. The CDR3 is made up of 13 amino acids. With 5 bases clipped from V and 4 bases from J, the junction kept 2 bases outside the gene matches. Germline values: CDR1 MDHEN, CDR2 SYDVKM. The CDR3 DNA reads as TGTGCCAGCAGTAGGGACAGGGTCACTGAAGCTTTCTTT. Protein product: CASSRDRVTEAFF.

The chain combines TRBV15 with TRBJ1-6, with D hard to call. Germline values: CDR1 LNHNV, CDR2 YYDKDF (reference sequence). Trimming removed 0 bases at V and 7 bases at J, with 10 bases between. The CDR3 runs to 15 residues. CDR3 coding DNA: TGTGCCACCAGCAGAGATCCCGCGAGCAATTCACCCCTCCACTTT. Protein product: CATSRDPASNSPLHF.

This chain joins TRBV11-3 and TRBJ2-7; D not resolved. V lost 5 bases, J lost 6 bases, and 14 bases lay in between. CDR1 and CDR2 from the germline V gene are SGHNT and YENEEA. This CDR3 spans 13 amino acids. The CDR3 is CASSPTPRGEQYF. The CDR3 nucleotides read TGTGCCAGCAGCCCGACCCCCCGCGGCGAGCAGTACTTC.

V usage is TRBV4-1 and J usage is TRBJ1-5; D remains unclear. The CDR3 is 15 residues long. The V and J ends lost 4 bases and 2 bases respectively, with 12 bases between them. Germline CDR1 and CDR2: MGHRA and YSYEKL. CDR3 loop: CASSPRTGGNQPQHF. CDR3 DNA sequence: TGCGCCAGCAGCCCCAGAACCGGGGGCAATCAGCCCCAGCATTTT.

The chain combines TRBV6-1 with TRBJ1-5; 7 bases are a match to TRBD1. The CDR3 runs 19 residues. Germline-derived CDR1 and CDR2 are MNHNS and SASEGT. Unmatched junction bases numbered 14, after V lost 3 bases and J lost 0 bases. CDR3 nucleotide sequence: TGTGCCAGCAGTGACAAACAGGGGTCCGCACTTTATAGCAATCAGCCCCAGCATTTT. It specifies CASSDKQGSALYSNQPQHF.

The V and J genes are TRBV9 and TRBJ2-3, with 14 bases identical to TRBD2. With 4 bases clipped from V and 6 bases from J, the junction kept 4 bases outside the gene matches. Germline V gene sequence: CDR1 SGDLS, CDR2 YYNGEE. This CDR3 contains 15 residues. The CDR3 DNA reads TGTGCCAGCAGCCCTCGGACTAGCGGGGGGGATACGCAGTATTTT. It yields the protein CASSPRTSGGDTQYF.

The rearrangement joins TRBV28 to TRBJ2-3, with D possibly being TRBD1 (8 bases). With 8 bases removed from V and 2 bases from J, the gap between germline ends came to 17 bases. Germline lookup yields CDR1 MDHEN and CDR2 SYDVKM. This CDR3 has 15 residues. The chain's CDR3 is CASQNRGGPTDTQYF. As DNA, the CDR3 is TGTGCCAGCCAGAACAGGGGGGGACCCACAGATACGCAGTATTTT. The complete variable domain, with remaining parts taken from reference TRBV28 and TRBJ2-3, reads DVKVTQSSRYLVKRTGEKVFLECVQDMDHENMFWYRQDPGLGLRLIYFSYDVKMKEKGDIPEGYSVSREKKERFSLILESASTNQTSMYLCASQNRGGPTDTQYFGPGTRLTVL.

The J gene is TRBJ2-7, the V gene TRBV2; a possible D gene is TRBD1 (6 bases). The germline V and J ends were trimmed by 5 bases and 2 bases, with 13 bases remaining between them. Germline values: CDR1 SNHLY, CDR2 FYNNEI. The CDR3 covers 14 residues. CDR3 residues: CASSNDRPTYEQYF. The CDR3 DNA is TGTGCCAGCAGTAATGACAGGCCAACCTACGAGCAGTACTTC.

The chain employs TRBV2 and TRBJ1-6; 7 bases match TRBD1. Germline V gene data show CDR1 as SNHLY and CDR2 as FYNNEI. Trimming removed 3 bases from V and 7 bases from J; junction bases left unmatched: 6. The CDR3 length is 15 residues. CDR3 sequence (DNA): TGTGCCAGCAGTGATAGGGGACAGCGGAATTCACCCCTCCACTTT. Protein: CASSDRGQRNSPLHF.

V is TRBV7-9 and J is TRBJ2-3; the match to TRBD2 covers 9 bases. The V gene end was trimmed by 1 base and the J gene end by 1 base; junction bases not matched to a gene: 3. The germline CDR1 and CDR2 sequences are SEHNR and FQNEAQ (reference sequence). The CDR3 runs to 16 residues. CDR3 nucleotide sequence: TGTGCCAGCAGCTTAGGTGGCGGGGGGGGCACAGATACGCAGTATTTT. Amino acids: CASSLGGGGGTDTQYF. Full variable domain (rest looked up from reference TRBV7-9 and TRBJ2-3): DTGVSQNPRHKITKRGQNVTFRCDPISEHNRLYWYRQTLGQGPEFLTYFQNEAQLEKSRLLSDRFSAERPKGSFSTLEIQRTEQGDSAMYLCASSLGGGGGTDTQYFGPGTRLTVL.

The chain uses TRBV7-2 and TRBJ1-4; weak D call: TRBD1 (6 bases). Germline V gene lookup returns CDR1 SGHTA and CDR2 FQGNSA. Trimming took 2 bases from V and 7 from J, leaving 11 bases between them. The CDR3 has 14 amino acids. The CDR3 here is CASSLKAGAEKLFF. The CDR3, as DNA: TGTGCCAGCAGCTTAAAGGCAGGGGCTGAAAAACTGTTTTTT.